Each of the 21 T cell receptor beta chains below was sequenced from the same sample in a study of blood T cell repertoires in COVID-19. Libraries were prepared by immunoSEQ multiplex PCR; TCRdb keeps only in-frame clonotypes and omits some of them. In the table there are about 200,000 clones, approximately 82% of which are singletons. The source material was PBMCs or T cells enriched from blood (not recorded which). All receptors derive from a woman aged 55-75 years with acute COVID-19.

CDR3 in DNA: TGTGCCAGCAGCGTAGAGCTAAAAGGGGCTGGTGGGACCCAGTACTTC. Translating gives CASSVELKGAGGTQYF. V and J are TRBV9 and TRBJ2-5; possible D gene TRBD1, 5 bases. Germline CDR1 and CDR2: SGDLS and YYNGEE. The CDR3 runs to 16 residues. Trimming pared 0 bases from V and 7 bases from J, leaving 19 bases between. Filled out from reference TRBV9 and TRBJ2-5, the complete variable domain reads DSGVTQTPKHLITATGQRVTLRCSPRSGDLSVYWYQQSLDQGLQFLIQYYNGEERAKGNILERFSAQQFPDLHSELNLSSLELGDSALYFCASSVELKGAGGTQYFGPGTRLLVL.

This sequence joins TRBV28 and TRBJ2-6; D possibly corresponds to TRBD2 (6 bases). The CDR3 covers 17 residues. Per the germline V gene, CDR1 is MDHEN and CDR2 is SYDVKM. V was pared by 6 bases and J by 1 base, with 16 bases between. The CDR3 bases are TGTGCCAGCAGCCTATACGCCGCGGGGTCTGGGGCCAACGTCCTGACTTTC. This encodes CASSLYAAGSGANVLTF.

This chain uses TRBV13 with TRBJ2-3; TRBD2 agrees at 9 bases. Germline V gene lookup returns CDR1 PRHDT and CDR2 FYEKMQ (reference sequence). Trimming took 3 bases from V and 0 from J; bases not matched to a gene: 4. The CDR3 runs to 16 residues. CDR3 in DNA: TGTGCCAGCAGCTTTAGCGGGAGTACTAGCACAGATACGCAGTATTTT. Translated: CASSFSGSTSTDTQYF.

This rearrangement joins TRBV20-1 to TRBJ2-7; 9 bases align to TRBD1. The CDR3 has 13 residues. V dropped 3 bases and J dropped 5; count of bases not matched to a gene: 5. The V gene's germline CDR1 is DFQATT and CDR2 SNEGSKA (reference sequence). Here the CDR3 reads CSASGQGRDEQYV. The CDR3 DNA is TGCAGTGCTAGTGGACAGGGGAGGGACGAGCAGTACGTC.

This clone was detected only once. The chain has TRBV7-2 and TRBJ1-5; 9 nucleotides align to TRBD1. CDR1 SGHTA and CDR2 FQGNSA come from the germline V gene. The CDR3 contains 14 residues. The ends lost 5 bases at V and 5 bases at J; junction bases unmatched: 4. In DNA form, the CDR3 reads TGTGCCAGCAGCCGGACAGGGGCCGATCAGCCCCAGCATTTT. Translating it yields CASSRTGADQPQHF.

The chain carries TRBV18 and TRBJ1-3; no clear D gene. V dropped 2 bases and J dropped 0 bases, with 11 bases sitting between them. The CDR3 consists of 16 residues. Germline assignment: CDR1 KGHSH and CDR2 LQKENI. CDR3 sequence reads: CASSPGLEHSGNTIYF. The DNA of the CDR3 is TGTGCCAGCTCACCAGGGTTGGAGCACTCTGGAAACACCATATATTTT. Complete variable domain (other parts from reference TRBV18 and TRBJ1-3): NAGVMQNPRHLVRRRGQEARLRCSPMKGHSHVYWYRQLPEEGLKFMVYLQKENIIDESGMPKERFSAEFPKEGPSILRIQQVVRGDSAAYFCASSPGLEHSGNTIYFGEGSWLTVV.

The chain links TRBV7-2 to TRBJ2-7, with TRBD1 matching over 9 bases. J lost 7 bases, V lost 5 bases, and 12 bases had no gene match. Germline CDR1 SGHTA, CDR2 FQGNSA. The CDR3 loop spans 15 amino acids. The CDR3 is CASSLPGTGIREQYF. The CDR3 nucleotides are TGTGCCAGCAGCCTCCCCGGGACAGGGATAAGAGAGCAGTACTTC. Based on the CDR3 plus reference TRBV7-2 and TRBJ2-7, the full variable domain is GAGVSQSPSNKVTEKGKDVELRCDPISGHTALYWYRQSLGQGLEFLIYFQGNSAPDKSGLPSDRFSAERTGGSVSTLTIQRTQQEDSAVYLCASSLPGTGIREQYFGPGTRLTVT.

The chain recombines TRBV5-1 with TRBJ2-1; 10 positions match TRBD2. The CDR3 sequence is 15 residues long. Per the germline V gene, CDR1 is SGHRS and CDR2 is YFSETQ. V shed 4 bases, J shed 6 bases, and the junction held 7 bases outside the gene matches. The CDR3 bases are TGCGCCAGCAGCCCTAGCGGGAGCGACCTCAATGAGCAGTTCTTC. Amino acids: CASSPSGSDLNEQFF.

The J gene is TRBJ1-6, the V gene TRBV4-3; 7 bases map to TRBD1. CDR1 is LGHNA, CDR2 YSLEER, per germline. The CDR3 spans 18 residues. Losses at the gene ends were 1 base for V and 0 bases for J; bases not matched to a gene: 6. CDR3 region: CASSQADRASSYNSPLHF. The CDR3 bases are TGCGCCAGCAGCCAAGCAGACAGGGCCAGCTCCTATAATTCACCCCTCCACTTT.

The CDR3 nucleotides are TGCGCCAGCAGCCAAGGGGACAGGGGAAGTGAAAAACTGTTTTTT. It yields the protein CASSQGDRGSEKLFF. The chain is built from TRBV4-3 and TRBJ1-4; 10 nucleotides match TRBD1. The CDR3 extends over 15 amino acids. J was trimmed by 7 bases and V by 1 base; bases with no gene match: 3. From germline, CDR1 is LGHNA and CDR2 YSLEER.

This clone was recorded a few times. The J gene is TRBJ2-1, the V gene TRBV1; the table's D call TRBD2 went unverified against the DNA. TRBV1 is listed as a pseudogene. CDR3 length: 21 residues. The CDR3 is CTSSQDLSRLAGRSSYNEQFF. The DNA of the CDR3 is TGCACCAGCAGCCAAGATTTATCTCGGCTAGCGGGGCGTAGCTCCTACAATGAGCAGTTCTTC.

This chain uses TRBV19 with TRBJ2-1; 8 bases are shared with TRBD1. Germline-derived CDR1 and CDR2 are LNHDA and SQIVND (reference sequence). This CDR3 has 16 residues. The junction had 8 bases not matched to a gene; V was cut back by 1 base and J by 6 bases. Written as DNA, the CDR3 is TGTGCCAGTAGTATAGTAGGCAGGGGGCTCCGCAATGAGCAGTTCTTC. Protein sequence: CASSIVGRGLRNEQFF. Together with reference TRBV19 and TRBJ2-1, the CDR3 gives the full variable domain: DGGITQSPKYLFRKEGQNVTLSCEQNLNHDAMYWYRQDPGQGLRLIYYSQIVNDFQKGDIAEGYSVSREKKESFPLTVTSAQKNPTAFYLCASSIVGRGLRNEQFFGPGTRLTVL.

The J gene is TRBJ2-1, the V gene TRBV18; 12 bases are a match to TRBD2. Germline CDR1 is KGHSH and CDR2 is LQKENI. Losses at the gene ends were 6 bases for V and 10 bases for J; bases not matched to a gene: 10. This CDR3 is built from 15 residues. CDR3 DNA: TGTGCCAGCTCCCGGCTAGCGGGGGGGATGCAGGAGCAGTTCTTC. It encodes CASSRLAGGMQEQFF.

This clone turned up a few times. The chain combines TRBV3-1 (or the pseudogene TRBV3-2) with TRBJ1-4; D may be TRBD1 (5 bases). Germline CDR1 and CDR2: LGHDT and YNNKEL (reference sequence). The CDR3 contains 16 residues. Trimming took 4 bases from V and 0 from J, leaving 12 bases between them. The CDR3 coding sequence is TGTGCCAGCAGCCTGGGTTGGGGGGCAACTAATGAAAAACTGTTTTTT. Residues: CASSLGWGATNEKLFF.

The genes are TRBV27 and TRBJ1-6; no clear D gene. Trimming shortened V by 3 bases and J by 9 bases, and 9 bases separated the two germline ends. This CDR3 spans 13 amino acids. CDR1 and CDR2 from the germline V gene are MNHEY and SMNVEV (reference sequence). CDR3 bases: TGTGCCAGCAGTTTTGCGTGGAGTTCACCCCTCCACTTT. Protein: CASSFAWSSPLHF.

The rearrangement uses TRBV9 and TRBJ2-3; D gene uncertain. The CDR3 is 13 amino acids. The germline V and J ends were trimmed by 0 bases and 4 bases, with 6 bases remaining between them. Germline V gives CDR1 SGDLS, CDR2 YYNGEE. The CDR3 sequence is CASSVVAADTQYF. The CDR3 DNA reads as TGTGCCAGCAGCGTAGTGGCGGCAGATACGCAGTATTTT.

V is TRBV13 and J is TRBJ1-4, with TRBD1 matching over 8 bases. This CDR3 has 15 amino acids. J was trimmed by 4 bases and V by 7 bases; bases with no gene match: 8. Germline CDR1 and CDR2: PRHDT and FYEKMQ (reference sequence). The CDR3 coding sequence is TGTGCCAGCACCCGAAAGACAGGGGTTAATGAAAAACTGTTTTTT. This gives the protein CASTRKTGVNEKLFF. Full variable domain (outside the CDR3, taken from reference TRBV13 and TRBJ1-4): AAGVIQSPRHLIKEKRETATLKCYPIPRHDTVYWYQQGPGQDPQFLISFYEKMQSDKGSIPDRFSAQQFSDYHSELNMSSLELGDSALYFCASTRKTGVNEKLFFGSGTQLSVL.

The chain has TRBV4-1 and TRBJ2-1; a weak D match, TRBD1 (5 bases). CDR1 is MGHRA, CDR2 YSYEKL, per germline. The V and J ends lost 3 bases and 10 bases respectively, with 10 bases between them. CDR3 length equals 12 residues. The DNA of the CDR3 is TGCGCCAGCAGCCACCAGGGCGGCGAGCAGTTCTTC. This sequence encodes CASSHQGGEQFF.

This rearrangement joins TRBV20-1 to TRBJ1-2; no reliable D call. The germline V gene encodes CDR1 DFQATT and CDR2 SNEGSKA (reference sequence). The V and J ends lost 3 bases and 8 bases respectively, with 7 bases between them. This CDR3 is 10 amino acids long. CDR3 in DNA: TGCAGTGCTAGCCGGGAAGGCTACACCTTC. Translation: CSASREGYTF.

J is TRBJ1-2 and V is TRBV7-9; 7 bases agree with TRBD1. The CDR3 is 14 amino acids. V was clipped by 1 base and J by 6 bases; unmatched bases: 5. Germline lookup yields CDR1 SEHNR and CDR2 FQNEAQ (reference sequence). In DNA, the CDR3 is TGTGCCAGCAGCTTAGAGGGGGCGTCTGATGGCTACACCTTC. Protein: CASSLEGASDGYTF.

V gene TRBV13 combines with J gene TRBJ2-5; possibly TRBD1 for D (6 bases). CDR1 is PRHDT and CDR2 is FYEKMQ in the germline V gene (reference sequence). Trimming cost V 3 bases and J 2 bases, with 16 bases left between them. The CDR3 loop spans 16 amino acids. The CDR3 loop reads CASSFYRARGQETQYF. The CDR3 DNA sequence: TGTGCCAGCAGCTTTTACAGGGCAAGGGGGCAAGAGACCCAGTACTTC. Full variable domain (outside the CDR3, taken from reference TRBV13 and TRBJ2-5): AAGVIQSPRHLIKEKRETATLKCYPIPRHDTVYWYQQGPGQDPQFLISFYEKMQSDKGSIPDRFSAQQFSDYHSELNMSSLELGDSALYFCASSFYRARGQETQYFGPGTRLLVL.